This T cell receptor beta chain stems from a study of human T cells and chemical hapten exposure. Time point given: patch test 2, 6 weeks after DPC sensitization. The treatment was: therapeutic diphenylcyclopropenone sensitization with weekly scalp DPC. Trimming shortened V by 3 bases and J by 4 bases, and 18 bases separated the two germline ends. This CDR3 has 15 residues. The germline gives CDR1 DFQATT, CDR2 SNEGSKA (reference sequence). In TCRdb, the RACE reads were re-called with MiXCR into one record per CDR3 protein. The sample records about 80,000 distinct CDR3 sequences, about 9.9% being singletons.

V gene TRBV20-1 combines with J gene TRBJ1-2; tentative D call: TRBD1 (5 bases). The TCR originated in a man between 18 and 29 years old with alopecia areata. Some clones in this sample may be carry-over from other donors' samples. The material sequenced was whole blood, taken in connection with sensitization to the hapten diphenylcyclopropenone (DPC). The CDR3 DNA sequence: TGCAGTGCTAGTGGTCGGGAGAAGGGGTCCTATGGCTACACCTTC. This gives the protein CSASGREKGSYGYTF.